These 17 T cell receptor beta chains share one sample of origin, sequenced in a study. TCRdb reprocessed the RT-PCR reads via MiXCR and lists one record per CDR3 protein. The sample includes fewer than 800,000 distinct CDR3 sequences, 13% to 15% of them seen just once. The source material was memory CD4+ T cells from blood. The origin of the receptors is a female donor in good health, serving as a healthy control.

This clonotype showed up many times. This rearrangement joins TRBV29-1 to TRBJ2-7; D unclear. The ends were cut back, 3 bases at V and 4 bases at J, with 10 bases in the middle. Germline loops: CDR1 SQVTM, CDR2 ANQGSEA. This CDR3 region has 12 residues. DNA for the CDR3: TGCAGCGTTGAGGGTGTGGGTTACGAGCAGTACTTC. Amino acids: CSVEGVGYEQYF.

Ten or more counts support this clonotype. The chain couples TRBV12-3 or TRBV12-4 to TRBJ2-7; 8 nucleotides align to TRBD2. The CDR3 sequence is 15 residues long. The ends lost 4 bases at V and 4 bases at J; junction bases unmatched: 9. In DNA form, the CDR3 reads TGTGCCAGCAGTTCCCTAGCGGGTCCCCATTACGAGCAGTACTTC. Translation gives CASSSLAGPHYEQYF.

This clonotype was observed a few times. The chain has TRBV12-3 or TRBV12-4 and TRBJ2-5; TRBD1 matches 10 bases. The V and J ends lost 5 bases and 6 bases, in that order; junction bases with no gene match: 6. The CDR3 runs 14 residues. The chain's CDR3 is CASSGDRGLQTQYF. The CDR3 bases are TGTGCCAGCAGTGGGGACAGGGGTTTGCAGACCCAGTACTTC.

This clonotype came up a few times. V is TRBV9 and J is TRBJ2-3; D gene uncertain. The CDR3 has 15 residues. V was shortened by 2 bases and J by 3 bases, with 13 bases between the two germline ends. CDR1 SGDLS and CDR2 YYNGEE come from the germline V gene. The CDR3 nucleotides are TGTGCCAGCAGCGTGTCCCACTATAGGACAGATACGCAGTATTTT. Protein product: CASSVSHYRTDTQYF.

This clonotype appeared many times. A read error may produce the germline difference seen at one junction end. The chain couples TRBV7-7 to TRBJ2-3, with D perhaps TRBD2 (6 bases). In germline, CDR1 is SSHAT, CDR2 FNYEAQ (reference sequence). The CDR3 contains 15 residues. CDR3 residues: CASSLFSGPADTQYF. The CDR3 nucleotides are TGTGCTAGCAGCTTATTTAGCGGCCCGGCGGATACGCAGTATTTT.

This clonotype was recorded many times. The chain has TRBV7-9 and TRBJ2-1; no clear D gene. The CDR3 loop spans 14 amino acids. The germline V gene has CDR1 SEHNR and CDR2 FQNEAQ (reference sequence). Trimming shortened V by 2 bases and J by 3 bases, and 8 bases separated the two germline ends. The CDR3 spells CASSLFLGYNEQFF. In DNA, the CDR3 is TGTGCCAGCAGCTTATTTCTCGGCTACAATGAGCAGTTCTTC. Complete variable domain (other parts from reference TRBV7-9 and TRBJ2-1): DTGVSQNPRHKITKRGQNVTFRCDPISEHNRLYWYRQTLGQGPEFLTYFQNEAQLEKSRLLSDRFSAERPKGSFSTLEIQRTEQGDSAMYLCASSLFLGYNEQFFGPGTRLTVL.

This clonotype was seen a handful of times. This chain links TRBV4-2 with TRBJ2-2; a possible D gene is TRBD2 (6 bases). The CDR3 runs to 17 residues. Germline V gene sequence: CDR1 LGHNA, CDR2 YNFKEQ. Trimming took off 0 bases at V and 6 bases at J, with 17 bases between the two ends. The CDR3 DNA follows: TGTGCCAGCAGCCAAGAGGTTGGGGGAGGAACGGCCGGGGAGCTGTTTTTT. It codes for CASSQEVGGGTAGELFF.

The chain has TRBV28 and TRBJ1-2; TRBD1 matches at 11 bases. The germline CDR1 and CDR2 sequences are MDHEN and SYDVKM. This CDR3 is 16 amino acids long. The trim removed 4 bases at V and 1 base at J, leaving 5 bases unmatched. The CDR3 coding sequence is TGTGCCAGCAGTTCGTGGACAGGGGGCCGTAACTATGGCTACACCTTC. The encoded protein is CASSSWTGGRNYGYTF.

This clonotype was detected only a few times. The rearrangement links TRBV3-1 to TRBJ2-5; no clear D gene. Trimming removed 1 base from V and 7 bases from J, with 13 bases in between. CDR1 is LGHDT, CDR2 YNNKEL, per germline (reference sequence). This CDR3 comprises 14 residues. CDR3 DNA sequence: TGTGCCAGCAGCCAAGGAAGAGGATCCGGGACCCAGTACTTC. Translating it yields CASSQGRGSGTQYF.

This clonotype appeared many times. The V gene is TRBV7-9, the J gene TRBJ1-6; 9 positions match TRBD1. The CDR3 extends over 14 amino acids. CDR1 and CDR2 (germline): SEHNR, FQNEAQ (reference sequence). With 4 bases clipped from V and 9 bases from J, the junction kept 4 bases outside the gene matches. The CDR3 DNA follows: TGTGCCAGCAGCTCGGACAGGGGAAGTTCACCCCTCCACTTT. Translated: CASSSDRGSSPLHF.

This clonotype came up a few times. The rearrangement uses TRBV15 and TRBJ1-5; D is unclear. The V end lost 4 bases, the J end lost 3 bases, and 16 bases lay between the germline ends. This CDR3 contains 16 residues. The V gene's germline CDR1 is LNHNV and CDR2 YYDKDF (reference sequence). CDR3: CATSMIAGRSNQPQHF. The CDR3 bases are TGTGCCACCAGCATGATCGCAGGCAGATCCAATCAGCCCCAGCATTTT.

The genes are TRBV6-2 or TRBV6-3 and TRBJ1-1, with 7 bases fitting TRBD1. After removal of 8 bases from V and 2 bases from J, the junction contained 8 bases not matched to a gene. CDR3 length equals 14 residues. From germline, CDR1 is MNHEY and CDR2 SVGEGT. CDR3 sequence: CASRQGTVNTEAFF. The CDR3 nucleotides read TGTGCCAGCCGCCAAGGGACAGTAAACACTGAAGCTTTCTTT.

In its sample, this clonotype was seen a few times. The V gene is TRBV13, the J gene TRBJ1-1; D may be TRBD1 (5 bases). CDR1 is PRHDT and CDR2 is FYEKMQ in the germline V gene (reference sequence). The ends were cut back, 1 base at V and 5 bases at J, with 14 bases in the middle. The CDR3 loop spans 15 amino acids. CDR3 in amino acids: CASSLVQGVRTEAFF. CDR3 in DNA: TGTGCCAGCAGCTTAGTGCAGGGAGTAAGAACTGAAGCTTTCTTT.

In its sample, this clonotype was seen many times. The chain's CDR3 is CASSLGGGRSYNEQFF. CDR3 DNA: TGTGCCAGCAGTTTAGGAGGCGGGAGGTCCTACAATGAGCAGTTCTTC. This chain uses TRBV12-3 or TRBV12-4 with TRBJ2-1; 8 bases agree with TRBD2. The ends lost 1 base at V and 1 base at J; junction bases unmatched: 3. This CDR3 spans 16 amino acids.

In this sample, this clonotype turned up a few times. V gene TRBV5-4 combines with J gene TRBJ1-5; possibly TRBD1 for D (5 bases). From germline, CDR1 is SGHNT and CDR2 YYREEE (reference sequence). The CDR3 contains 15 residues. The ends were cut back, 0 bases at V and 3 bases at J, with 10 bases in the middle. In nucleotides, the CDR3 is TGTGCCAGCAGCTTGGATTCAGGGCCCAATCAGCCCCAGCATTTT. It is translated as CASSLDSGPNQPQHF.

This clonotype was counted a few times. The gene calls are TRBV18 and TRBJ2-7, with a tentative D call TRBD1 (5 bases). V lost 3 bases, J lost 4 bases, and 10 bases lay in between. Germline V gene sequence: CDR1 KGHSH, CDR2 LQKENI. CDR3 length equals 13 residues. CDR3 bases: TGTGCCAGCTCACCGGCGGCAGGGTACGAGCAGTACTTC. It codes for CASSPAAGYEQYF.

The chain is built from TRBV6-1 and TRBJ1-1; D may be TRBD1 (5 bases). This CDR3 comprises 13 residues. The V end was cut by 4 bases, the J end by 3 bases, with 9 bases between. Looked up from germline, CDR1 is MNHNS and CDR2 is SASEGT. The CDR3 nucleotides are TGTGCCAGCAGTGCCGGGACTTACACTGAAGCTTTCTTT. Translating gives CASSAGTYTEAFF.